These 9 T cell receptor beta chains came from one sample sequenced in a study of cytomegalovirus exposure and HLA in healthy donors. The study ran its PCR with 60 Vbeta and 13 Jbeta primers. This table comes from immunoSEQ multiplex PCR, and its TCRdb copy is limited to in-frame clones, with some not included. There are some 200,000 clones in the sample; about 81% occur only once, and about 0.8% lies in the top ten. Input material: PBMCs. Receptors were obtained from a woman between 18 and 29 years old in good health and CMV-seronegative.

The chain couples TRBV5-5 to TRBJ2-1; D is unclear. Deletions cut 5 bases from V and 8 bases from J, with 20 bases between. The CDR3 is 15 residues long. Germline-derived CDR1 and CDR2 are SGHKS and YYEKEE (reference sequence). This CDR3 reads CASSHTGFLGDEQFF. The CDR3 DNA sequence: TGTGCCAGCAGTCATACCGGATTTCTGGGCGATGAGCAGTTCTTC.

J is TRBJ1-1 and V is TRBV7-9; 7 bases match TRBD1. There are 14 residues in the CDR3. V shed 3 bases, J shed 0 bases, and the junction held 1 base outside the gene matches. Germline V CDR1 and CDR2: SEHNR, FQNEAQ (reference sequence). The DNA for the CDR3 is TGTGCCAGCAGCTTGGGACAGCTGAACACTGAAGCTTTCTTT. This translates into CASSLGQLNTEAFF.

This clone was recorded only once. V gene TRBV19 combines with J gene TRBJ2-6; the match to TRBD1 covers 9 bases. Germline CDR1 reads LNHDA; CDR2 reads SQIVND (reference sequence). The CDR3 sequence is 15 residues long. J lost 2 bases, V lost 6 bases, and 2 bases had no gene match. CDR3: CASRTGGTGANVLTF. Written as DNA, the CDR3 is TGTGCCAGTAGGACAGGGGGAACTGGGGCCAACGTCCTGACTTTC.

DNA of the CDR3: TGTGCCAGCAGTCGGGGGGCGCGGATCACTGAAGCTTTCTTT. Protein product: CASSRGARITEAFF. This chain connects TRBV7-6 to TRBJ1-1, with D perhaps matching TRBD1 (6 bases). This CDR3 has 14 residues. Germline V gives CDR1 SGHVS, CDR2 FNYEAQ. The V end was cut by 6 bases, the J end by 4 bases, with 15 bases between.

J is TRBJ2-7 and V is TRBV7-9, with no clear D. In germline, CDR1 is SEHNR, CDR2 FQNEAQ (reference sequence). The CDR3 loop spans 13 amino acids. V lost 8 bases and J 6 bases, leaving 17 bases between the germline ends. The CDR3 nucleotides are TGTGCCAGCCTATCCCCCCTAGTCAGCGAGCAGTACTTC. The encoded protein is CASLSPLVSEQYF.

The rearrangement uses TRBV27 and TRBJ2-7; D may be TRBD1 (5 bases). The CDR3 length is 14 residues. The V and J ends lost 3 bases and 6 bases respectively, with 15 bases between them. Germline loops: CDR1 MNHEY, CDR2 SMNVEV (reference sequence). In DNA, the CDR3 is TGTGCCAGCAGTTTGGGGCAGATCCCCTTCGAGCAGTACTTC. Residues: CASSLGQIPFEQYF.

The rearrangement links TRBV19 to TRBJ1-2; 10 nucleotides align to TRBD1. With 3 bases clipped from V and 7 bases from J, the junction kept 2 bases outside the gene matches. Germline V gene data show CDR1 as LNHDA and CDR2 as SQIVND (reference sequence). The CDR3 has 13 residues. As DNA, the CDR3 is TGTGCCAGTAGTATGGGACAGGGGTTTGGCTACACCTTC. This encodes CASSMGQGFGYTF.

This chain connects TRBV19 to TRBJ1-5, with TRBD1 as a possible D gene (5 bases). Per the germline V gene, CDR1 is LNHDA and CDR2 is SQIVND (reference sequence). V lost 4 bases and J lost 5, with 12 bases in between. This CDR3 comprises 14 residues. Here the CDR3 DNA reads TGTGCCAGTAGTAGTAGACAGAACCATCAGCCCCAGCATTTT. The encoded protein is CASSSRQNHQPQHF.

V gene TRBV19 combines with J gene TRBJ2-1; 8 nucleotides match TRBD2. Germline V gives CDR1 LNHDA, CDR2 SQIVND (reference sequence). Trimming cost V 6 bases and J 7 bases; bases outside gene matches: 8. The CDR3 contains 14 residues. CDR3 nucleotides: TGTGCCAGTAGCAAACTAGCGGCATCGAATGAGCAGTTCTTC. This codes for CASSKLAASNEQFF.